The rows below give T cell receptor beta chains drawn from one sample of a study of blood T cells in healthy people across ages. TCRdb re-called the 5' RACE reads with MiXCR, one entry per CDR3 protein. The table has more than 650,000 distinct CDR3 sequences, 22% seen once; the top ten hold less than 25%. Sequenced material: blood. Source of these receptors: a man aged 65-85 years in good health. The CDR3 runs from the conserved cysteine through the conserved F or W. D genes are given only for firm matches. For some rows the clone size is stated as once, few or many, or as a class when expanded; others skip it.

V: TRBV6-8; J: TRBJ1-5; D: TRBD1; size: few; DNA: TGTGCCAGCAGCTTCAGGGGGAACAATCAGCCCCAGCATTTT; CDR3: CASSFRGNNQPQHF
V: TRBV28; J: TRBJ2-7; D: NA; size: NA; DNA: TGTGCCAGCCTCACTTCCTACGGGGACGAGCAGTACTTC; CDR3: CASLTSYGDEQYF
V: TRBV6-2/TRBV6-3; J: TRBJ1-1; D: NA; size: NA; DNA: TGTGCCAGCAGTTACTCTTCCGGCACCTCCACCAACACTGAAGCTTTCTTT; CDR3: CASSYSSGTSTNTEAFF
V: TRBV7-6; J: TRBJ1-5; D: NA; size: NA; DNA: TGTGCCAGCAGCTTACGGTGGAATCAGCCCCAGCATTTT; CDR3: CASSLRWNQPQHF
V: TRBV7-2; J: TRBJ2-1; D: TRBD2; size: NA; DNA: TGTGCCAGCAGCTTTAGCGGGTGGACTTACAATGAGCAGTTCTTC; CDR3: CASSFSGWTYNEQFF
V: TRBV5-1; J: TRBJ2-3; D: TRBD2; size: NA; DNA: TGCGCCAGCAGCTCCCCCGCGACTAGCGGGGCAGATACGCAGTATTTT; CDR3: CASSSPATSGADTQYF
V: TRBV24-1; J: TRBJ2-7; D: NA; size: many; DNA: TGTGCCACCAGTGATTGGGACGGTGGACCCAGGGAAGAGCAGTACTTC; CDR3: CATSDWDGGPREEQYF
V: TRBV12-3/TRBV12-4; J: TRBJ1-1; D: TRBD1; size: few; DNA: TGTGCCAGCAGTTCAAGCTCCGGGACAGGGGGCGGACGCACTGAAGCTTTCTTT; CDR3: CASSSSSGTGGGRTEAFF
V: TRBV6-1; J: TRBJ1-2; D: NA; size: NA; DNA: TGTGCCAGCAAGGAAGAGGGGGGGCGCATCTATGGCTACACCTTC; CDR3: CASKEEGGRIYGYTF
V: TRBV4-2; J: TRBJ2-7; D: NA; size: few; DNA: TGTGCCAGCAGCCAAGATGCGGGTCCCTACGAGCAGTACTTC; CDR3: CASSQDAGPYEQYF
V: TRBV6-5; J: TRBJ2-1; D: NA; size: few; DNA: TGTGCCAGCAGGAATACGTACAATGAGCAGTTCTTC; CDR3: CASRNTYNEQFF
V: TRBV12-3/TRBV12-4; J: TRBJ2-5; D: TRBD2; size: few; DNA: TGTGCCAGCAGTCTAACTAGCGCTTCGGGTGGGGAGACCCAGTACTTC; CDR3: CASSLTSASGGETQYF
V: TRBV6-6; J: TRBJ2-1; D: TRBD2; size: NA; DNA: TGTGCCAGCACTCTAGCGGGAGGGATTTACAATGAGCAGTTCTTC; CDR3: CASTLAGGIYNEQFF
V: TRBV12-3/TRBV12-4; J: TRBJ2-7; D: TRBD1; size: NA; DNA: TGTGCCAGCAGTACGCGGACAGGGGAGAGATCCTACGAGCAGTACTTC; CDR3: CASSTRTGERSYEQYF
V: TRBV28; J: TRBJ1-2; D: TRBD1; size: NA; DNA: TGTGCCAGCAGCTCTAAACCGGGACAGGGGAACTATGGCTACACCTTC; CDR3: CASSSKPGQGNYGYTF
V: TRBV20-1; J: TRBJ1-2; D: TRBD1; size: many; DNA: TGCAGTGCTAGGGAGGGGGCCGGCTATGGCTACACCTTC; CDR3: CSAREGAGYGYTF
V: TRBV11-3; J: TRBJ2-5; D: NA; size: few; DNA: TGTGCCAGCAGCTTCGAGACCTACCAAGAGACCCAGTACTTC; CDR3: CASSFETYQETQYF
V: TRBV20-1; J: TRBJ1-1; D: NA; size: few; DNA: TGCAGTGCTAGTGCCGGGGTTCAGGCTGAAGCTTTCTTT; CDR3: CSASAGVQAEAFF
V: TRBV3-1; J: TRBJ2-1; D: NA; size: few; DNA: TGTGCCAGCAGCCTGGATGAGCGGAATGAGCAGTTCTTC; CDR3: CASSLDERNEQFF
V: TRBV12-3/TRBV12-4; J: TRBJ2-3; D: NA; size: NA; DNA: TGTGCCAGCAGTCTTGGGGGGAGTTTTTCAGATACGCAGTATTTT; CDR3: CASSLGGSFSDTQYF
V: TRBV7-8; J: TRBJ1-3; D: NA; size: NA; DNA: TGTGCCAGCAGCTTAGGCCGTAGGGGAGTCAGAGGAAACACCATATATTTT; CDR3: CASSLGRRGVRGNTIYF
V: TRBV5-1; J: TRBJ2-5; D: NA; size: few; DNA: TGCGCCAGCCAAACAGTGACTAGAGGCTTC; CDR3: CASQTVTRGF
V: TRBV20-1; J: TRBJ2-1; D: TRBD2; size: NA; DNA: TGCAGTGCTCCGACTAGCGGGAGATATGAGCAGTTCTTC; CDR3: CSAPTSGRYEQFF
V: TRBV3-1; J: TRBJ1-1; D: NA; size: NA; DNA: TGTGCCAGCAGCCGATCCGGGACCCTAGTAGCTTTCTTT; CDR3: CASSRSGTLVAFF
V: TRBV5-5; J: TRBJ2-7; D: NA; size: NA; DNA: TGTGCCAGCAGCGAGGGACCATACTACGAGCAGTACTTC; CDR3: CASSEGPYYEQYF
V: TRBV20-1; J: TRBJ2-3; D: NA; size: few; DNA: TGCAGTGCCCCGCCTAGCATAGATACGCAGTATTTT; CDR3: CSAPPSIDTQYF
V: TRBV3-1; J: TRBJ2-3; D: NA; size: NA; DNA: TGTGCCAGCATAAACAGCGGAGGCACAGATACGCAGTATTTT; CDR3: CASINSGGTDTQYF
V: TRBV10-3; J: TRBJ1-4; D: NA; size: NA; DNA: TGTGCCATCAGTCCCCAAGGGGGGCTTGAAAAACTGTTTTTT; CDR3: CAISPQGGLEKLFF
V: TRBV27; J: TRBJ1-1; D: TRBD1; size: few; DNA: TGTGCCGCAAAGGGGACAGGGGGCACTGAAGCTTTCTTT; CDR3: CAAKGTGGTEAFF
V: TRBV27; J: TRBJ2-5; D: NA; size: few; DNA: TGTGCCAGCAGTTTATCTTGGGGGGCGATGGAGACCCAGTACTTC; CDR3: CASSLSWGAMETQYF
V: TRBV5-1; J: TRBJ2-7; D: NA; size: once; DNA: TGCGCCAGCAGCTTGAAGGGGCGGAACTCCTACGAGCAGTACTTC; CDR3: CASSLKGRNSYEQYF
V: TRBV28; J: TRBJ2-7; D: TRBD1; size: NA; DNA: TGTGCCAGCGGACAGGTGGCTTACGAGCAGTACTTC; CDR3: CASGQVAYEQYF
V: TRBV19; J: TRBJ1-6; D: NA; size: NA; DNA: TGTGCCAGTAGTACGGGTCCCATTTCACCCCTCCACTTT; CDR3: CASSTGPISPLHF
V: TRBV11-2; J: TRBJ2-1; D: TRBD2; size: NA; DNA: TGTGCCAGCAGCTTAGTTCCCCTGGGACTAGCGGGAGCCTACAATGAGCAGTTCTTC; CDR3: CASSLVPLGLAGAYNEQFF
V: TRBV24-1; J: TRBJ2-4; D: NA; size: few; DNA: TGTGCCACCAGTGGCGCCTCAAAAAACATTCAGTACTTC; CDR3: CATSGASKNIQYF
V: TRBV20-1; J: TRBJ2-3; D: NA; size: NA; DNA: TGCAGTGCTAGAGCCCCACTGAGCACAGATACGCAGTATTTT; CDR3: CSARAPLSTDTQYF
V: TRBV5-6; J: TRBJ2-5; D: NA; size: NA; DNA: TGTGCCAGCAGCTTCCGAGCGCGACTCCAAGAGACCCAGTACTTC; CDR3: CASSFRARLQETQYF
V: TRBV20-1; J: TRBJ1-4; D: NA; size: NA; DNA: TGCAGTGCTAGAGGGTCTGGGGCCGGGGTATGGGAAAAACTGTTTTTT; CDR3: CSARGSGAGVWEKLFF
V: TRBV5-1; J: TRBJ2-7; D: NA; size: NA; DNA: TGCGCCAGCGGCTCCGAAGCGTACGAGCAGTACTTC; CDR3: CASGSEAYEQYF
V: TRBV6-5; J: TRBJ1-5; D: NA; size: few; DNA: TGTGCCAGCAGAGATAAGGGTGGGGGAAATCAGCCCCAGCATTTT; CDR3: CASRDKGGGNQPQHF
V: TRBV25-1; J: TRBJ2-7; D: TRBD1; size: NA; DNA: TGTGCCAGCAGTGATACCGGGACAGGAGTCTACGAGCAGTACTTC; CDR3: CASSDTGTGVYEQYF
V: TRBV2; J: TRBJ2-1; D: TRBD2; size: NA; DNA: TGTGCCAGCAGTGAACTAGCGGGAGTGGACGAGCAGTTCTTC; CDR3: CASSELAGVDEQFF
V: TRBV24-1; J: TRBJ2-3; D: NA; size: few; DNA: TGTGCCACCAGTGATTCTCGGACAGGAGGGGGTAATACGCAGTATTTT; CDR3: CATSDSRTGGGNTQYF
V: TRBV5-1; J: TRBJ2-5; D: NA; size: few; DNA: TGCGCCAGCAGCTTGGGAAGGGCATGGTCAGAGACCCAGTACTTC; CDR3: CASSLGRAWSETQYF
V: TRBV5-1; J: TRBJ1-5; D: NA; size: NA; DNA: TGCGCCAGCAGCCCAGGTGGACCAGAGGGTCAGCCCCAGCATTTT; CDR3: CASSPGGPEGQPQHF